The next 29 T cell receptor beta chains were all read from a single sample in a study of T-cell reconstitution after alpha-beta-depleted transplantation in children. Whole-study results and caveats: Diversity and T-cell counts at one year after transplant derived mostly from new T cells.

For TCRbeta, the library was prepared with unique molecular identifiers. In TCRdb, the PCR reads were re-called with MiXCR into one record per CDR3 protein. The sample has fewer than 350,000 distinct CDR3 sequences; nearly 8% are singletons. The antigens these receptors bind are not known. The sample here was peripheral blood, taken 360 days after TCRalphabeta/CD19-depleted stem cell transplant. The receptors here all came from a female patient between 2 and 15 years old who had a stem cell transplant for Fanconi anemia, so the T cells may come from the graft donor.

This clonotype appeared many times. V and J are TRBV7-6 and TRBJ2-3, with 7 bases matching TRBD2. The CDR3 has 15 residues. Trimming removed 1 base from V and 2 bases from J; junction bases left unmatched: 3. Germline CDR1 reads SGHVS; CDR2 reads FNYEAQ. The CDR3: CASSLGTSTTDTQYF. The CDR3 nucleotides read TGTGCCAGCAGCTTAGGGACTAGTACCACAGATACGCAGTATTTT.

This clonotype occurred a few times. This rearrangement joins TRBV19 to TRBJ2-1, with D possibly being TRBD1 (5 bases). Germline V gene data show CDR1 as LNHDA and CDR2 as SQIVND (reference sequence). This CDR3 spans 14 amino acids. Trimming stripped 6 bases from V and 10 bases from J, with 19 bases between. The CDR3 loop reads CASRTAVGAREQFF. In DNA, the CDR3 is TGTGCCAGTAGGACGGCGGTTGGGGCCAGGGAGCAGTTCTTC. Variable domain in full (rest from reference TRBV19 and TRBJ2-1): DGGITQSPKYLFRKEGQNVTLSCEQNLNHDAMYWYRQDPGQGLRLIYYSQIVNDFQKGDIAEGYSVSREKKESFPLTVTSAQKNPTAFYLCASRTAVGAREQFFGPGTRLTVL.

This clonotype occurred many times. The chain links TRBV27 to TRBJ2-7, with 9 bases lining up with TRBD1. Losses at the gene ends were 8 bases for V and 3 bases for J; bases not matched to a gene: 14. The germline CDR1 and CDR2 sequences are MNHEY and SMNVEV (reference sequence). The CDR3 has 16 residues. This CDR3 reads CASHPLPGDRDYEQYF. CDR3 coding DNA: TGTGCCAGCCACCCCCTCCCCGGGGACAGGGACTACGAGCAGTACTTC.

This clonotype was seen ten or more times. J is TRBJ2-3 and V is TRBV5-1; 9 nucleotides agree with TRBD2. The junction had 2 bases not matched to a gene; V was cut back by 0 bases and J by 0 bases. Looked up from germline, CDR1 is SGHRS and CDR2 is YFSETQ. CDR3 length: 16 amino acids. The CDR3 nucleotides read TGCGCCAGCAGCTTGGGAGCGGGGGGAAGCACAGATACGCAGTATTTT. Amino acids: CASSLGAGGSTDTQYF. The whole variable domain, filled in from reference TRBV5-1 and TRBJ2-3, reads KAGVTQTPRYLIKTRGQQVTLSCSPISGHRSVSWYQQTPGQGLQFLFEYFSETQRNKGNFPGRFSGRQFSNSRSEMNVSTLELGDSALYLCASSLGAGGSTDTQYFGPGTRLTVL.

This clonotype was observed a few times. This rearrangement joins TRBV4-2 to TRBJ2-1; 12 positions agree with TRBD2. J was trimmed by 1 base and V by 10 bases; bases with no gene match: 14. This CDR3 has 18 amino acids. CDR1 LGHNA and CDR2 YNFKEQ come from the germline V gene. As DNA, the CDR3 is TGTGCCACCACCCGACTAGCGGGGGAAGTTGGGTCCTACAATGAGCAGTTCTTC. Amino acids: CATTRLAGEVGSYNEQFF.

The chain's CDR3 is CASLQGTDEKLFF. The DNA of the CDR3 is TGTGCCAGCTTACAGGGGACGGATGAAAAACTGTTTTTT. The chain links TRBV28 to TRBJ1-4, with TRBD1 matching 7 bases. J gave up 6 bases and V 8 bases, and 6 bases lay outside the gene matches. Germline assignment: CDR1 MDHEN and CDR2 SYDVKM. CDR3 length equals 13 residues.

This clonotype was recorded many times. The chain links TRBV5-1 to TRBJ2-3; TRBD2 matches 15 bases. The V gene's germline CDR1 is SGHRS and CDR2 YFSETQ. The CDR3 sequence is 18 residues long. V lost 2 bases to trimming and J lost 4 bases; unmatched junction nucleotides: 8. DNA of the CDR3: TGCGCCAGCAGCTTCGGACTAGCGGGGGGGCATCCCTCAGATACGCAGTATTTT. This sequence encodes CASSFGLAGGHPSDTQYF.

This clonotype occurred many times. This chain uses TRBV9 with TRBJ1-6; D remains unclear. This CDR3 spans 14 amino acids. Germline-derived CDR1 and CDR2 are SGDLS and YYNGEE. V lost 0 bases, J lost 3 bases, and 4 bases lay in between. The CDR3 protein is CASSVEVYNSPLHF. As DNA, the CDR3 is TGTGCCAGCAGCGTAGAGGTCTATAATTCACCCCTCCACTTT. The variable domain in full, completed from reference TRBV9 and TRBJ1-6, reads DSGVTQTPKHLITATGQRVTLRCSPRSGDLSVYWYQQSLDQGLQFLIQYYNGEERAKGNILERFSAQQFPDLHSELNLSSLELGDSALYFCASSVEVYNSPLHFGNGTRLTVT.

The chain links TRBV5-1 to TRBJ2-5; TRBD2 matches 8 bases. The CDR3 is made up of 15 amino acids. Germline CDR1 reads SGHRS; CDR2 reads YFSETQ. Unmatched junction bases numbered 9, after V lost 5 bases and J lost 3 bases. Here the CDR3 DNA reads TGCGCCAGCAGATTTAGCGGGAAAGGGAAAGAGACCCAGTACTTC. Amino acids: CASRFSGKGKETQYF. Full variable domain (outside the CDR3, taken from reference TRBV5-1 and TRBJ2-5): KAGVTQTPRYLIKTRGQQVTLSCSPISGHRSVSWYQQTPGQGLQFLFEYFSETQRNKGNFPGRFSGRQFSNSRSEMNVSTLELGDSALYLCASRFSGKGKETQYFGPGTRLLVL.

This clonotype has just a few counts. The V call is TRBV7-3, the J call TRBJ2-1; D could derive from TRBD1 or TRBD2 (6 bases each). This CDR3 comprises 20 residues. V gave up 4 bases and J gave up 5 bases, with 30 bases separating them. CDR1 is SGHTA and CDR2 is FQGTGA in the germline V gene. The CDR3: CASSSRPVGDRGPPNNEQFF. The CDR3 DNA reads TGTGCCAGCAGCTCACGTCCCGTCGGTGATCGGGGGCCCCCTAACAATGAGCAGTTCTTC.

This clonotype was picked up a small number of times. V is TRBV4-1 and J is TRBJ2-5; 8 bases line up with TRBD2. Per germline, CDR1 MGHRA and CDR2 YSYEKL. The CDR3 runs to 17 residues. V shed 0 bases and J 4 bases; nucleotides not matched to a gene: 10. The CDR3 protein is CASSQEGRSAGGETQYF. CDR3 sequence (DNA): TGCGCCAGCAGCCAAGAAGGCCGGTCGGCGGGAGGAGAGACCCAGTACTTC.

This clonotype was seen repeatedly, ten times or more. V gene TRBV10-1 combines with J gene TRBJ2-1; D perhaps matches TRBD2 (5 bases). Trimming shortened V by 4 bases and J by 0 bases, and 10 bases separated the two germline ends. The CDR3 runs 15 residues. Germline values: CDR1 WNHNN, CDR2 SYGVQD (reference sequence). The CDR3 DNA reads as TGCGCCAGCAGTGGGGCGGAGGACTCCTACAATGAGCAGTTCTTC. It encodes CASSGAEDSYNEQFF.

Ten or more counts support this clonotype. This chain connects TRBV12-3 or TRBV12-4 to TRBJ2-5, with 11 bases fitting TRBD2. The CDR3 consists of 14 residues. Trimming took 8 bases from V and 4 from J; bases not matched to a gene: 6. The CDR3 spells CASLAGGFRETQYF. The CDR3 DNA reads TGTGCCAGCTTAGCGGGGGGGTTTAGAGAGACCCAGTACTTC.

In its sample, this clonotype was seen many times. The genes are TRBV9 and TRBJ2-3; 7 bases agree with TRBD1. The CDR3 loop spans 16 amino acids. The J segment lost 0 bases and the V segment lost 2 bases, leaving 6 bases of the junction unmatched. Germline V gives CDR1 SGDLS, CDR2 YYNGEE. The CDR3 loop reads CASSVFGGQSTDTQYF. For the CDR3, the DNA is TGTGCCAGCAGCGTGTTTGGGGGACAGAGCACAGATACGCAGTATTTT.

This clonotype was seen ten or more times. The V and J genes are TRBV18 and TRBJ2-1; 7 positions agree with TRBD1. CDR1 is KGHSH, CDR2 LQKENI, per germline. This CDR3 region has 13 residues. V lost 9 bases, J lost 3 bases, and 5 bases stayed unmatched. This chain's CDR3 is CASTTGSYNEQFF. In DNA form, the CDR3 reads TGTGCCAGTACGACAGGGAGCTACAATGAGCAGTTCTTC.

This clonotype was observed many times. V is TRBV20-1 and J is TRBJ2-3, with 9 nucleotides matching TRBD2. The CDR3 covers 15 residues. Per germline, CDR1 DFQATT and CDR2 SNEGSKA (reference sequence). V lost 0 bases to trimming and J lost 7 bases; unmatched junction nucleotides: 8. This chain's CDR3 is CSARDGGGALNTQYF. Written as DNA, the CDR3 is TGCAGTGCTAGAGATGGCGGGGGGGCCTTGAATACGCAGTATTTT.

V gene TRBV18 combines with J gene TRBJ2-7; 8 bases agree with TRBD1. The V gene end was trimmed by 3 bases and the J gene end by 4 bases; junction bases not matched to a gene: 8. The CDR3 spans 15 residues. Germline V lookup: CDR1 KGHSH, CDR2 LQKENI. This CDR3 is CASSPTGDLSYEQYF. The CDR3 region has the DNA TGTGCCAGCTCACCGACAGGGGACCTCTCTTACGAGCAGTACTTC.

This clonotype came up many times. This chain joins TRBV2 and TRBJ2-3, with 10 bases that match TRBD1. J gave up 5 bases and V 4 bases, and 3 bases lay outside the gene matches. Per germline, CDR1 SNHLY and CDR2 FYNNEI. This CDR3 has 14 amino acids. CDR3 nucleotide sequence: TGTGCCAGCAGTGGGGACAGGGGCGGAGATACGCAGTATTTT. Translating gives CASSGDRGGDTQYF.

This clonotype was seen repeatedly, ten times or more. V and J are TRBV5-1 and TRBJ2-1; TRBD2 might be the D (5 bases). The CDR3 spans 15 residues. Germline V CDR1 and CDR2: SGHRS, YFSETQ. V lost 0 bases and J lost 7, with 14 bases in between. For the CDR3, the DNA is TGCGCCAGCAGCTTGGTCGCGGGCAGTCGGAATGAGCAGTTCTTC. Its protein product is CASSLVAGSRNEQFF.

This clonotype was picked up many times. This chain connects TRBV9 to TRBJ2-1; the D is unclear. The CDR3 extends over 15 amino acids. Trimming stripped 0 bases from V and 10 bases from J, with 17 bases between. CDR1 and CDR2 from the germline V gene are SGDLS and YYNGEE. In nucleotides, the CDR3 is TGTGCCAGCAGCGTAGGCCCGGGTGTCACGAAGGAGCAGTTCTTC. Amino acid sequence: CASSVGPGVTKEQFF.

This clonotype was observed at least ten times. CDR3 amino acids: CASSQIRQAVTGELFF. The CDR3, as DNA: TGTGCCAGCAGCCAAATAAGGCAGGCCGTCACCGGGGAGCTGTTTTTT. The chain is built from TRBV4-2 and TRBJ2-2; D is ambiguous. Trimming took off 2 bases at V and 4 bases at J, with 14 bases between the two ends. The CDR3 has 16 residues. In germline, CDR1 is LGHNA, CDR2 YNFKEQ.

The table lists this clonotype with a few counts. DNA for the CDR3: TGTGCCAGCAGGCATATGTACAGATCCTTTTCCTACAATGAGCAGTTCTTC. This sequence encodes CASRHMYRSFSYNEQFF. V usage is TRBV27 and J usage is TRBJ2-1, with no clear D. The germline V gene has CDR1 MNHEY and CDR2 SMNVEV (reference sequence). V gave up 6 bases and J gave up 1 base, with 19 bases separating them. CDR3 length: 17 residues.

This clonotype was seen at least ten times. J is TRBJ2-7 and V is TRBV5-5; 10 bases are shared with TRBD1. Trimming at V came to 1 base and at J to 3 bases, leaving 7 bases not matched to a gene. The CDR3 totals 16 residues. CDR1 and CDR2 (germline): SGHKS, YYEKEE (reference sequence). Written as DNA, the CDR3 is TGTGCCAGCAGCTTGCCCCCCGGGACAGGGGACTACGAGCAGTACTTC. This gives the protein CASSLPPGTGDYEQYF.

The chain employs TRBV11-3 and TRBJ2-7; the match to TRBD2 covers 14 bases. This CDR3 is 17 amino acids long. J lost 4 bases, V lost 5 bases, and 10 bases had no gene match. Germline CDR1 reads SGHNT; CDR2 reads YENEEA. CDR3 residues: CASSPGTSGSVGYEQYF. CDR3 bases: TGTGCCAGCAGCCCCGGGACTAGCGGGAGTGTGGGTTACGAGCAGTACTTC.

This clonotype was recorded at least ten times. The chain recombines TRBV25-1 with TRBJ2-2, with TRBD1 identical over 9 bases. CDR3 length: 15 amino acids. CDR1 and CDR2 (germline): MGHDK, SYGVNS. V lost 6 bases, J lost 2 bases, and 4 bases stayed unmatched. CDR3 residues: CASRSGQGNTGELFF. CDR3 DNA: TGTGCCAGCAGGTCGGGACAGGGAAACACCGGGGAGCTGTTTTTT. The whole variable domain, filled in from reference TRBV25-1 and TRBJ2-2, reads EADIYQTPRYLVIGTGKKITLECSQTMGHDKMYWYQQDPGMELHLIHYSYGVNSTEKGDLSSESTVSRIRTEHFPLTLESARPSHTSQYLCASRSGQGNTGELFFGEGSRLTVL.

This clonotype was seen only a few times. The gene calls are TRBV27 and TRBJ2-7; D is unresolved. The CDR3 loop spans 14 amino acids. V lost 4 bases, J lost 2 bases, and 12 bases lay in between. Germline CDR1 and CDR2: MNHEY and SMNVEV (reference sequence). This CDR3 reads CASSWSGSTYEQYF. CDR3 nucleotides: TGTGCCAGCAGTTGGTCCGGGTCGACCTACGAGCAGTACTTC.

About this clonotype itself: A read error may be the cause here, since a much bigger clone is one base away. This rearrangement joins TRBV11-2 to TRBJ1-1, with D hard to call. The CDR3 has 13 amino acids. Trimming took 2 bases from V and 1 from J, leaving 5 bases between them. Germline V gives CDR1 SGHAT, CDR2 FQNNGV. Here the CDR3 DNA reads TGTGCCAGCAGCTTAAACAAGAACACTGAAGCTTTCTTT. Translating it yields CASSLNKNTEAFF.

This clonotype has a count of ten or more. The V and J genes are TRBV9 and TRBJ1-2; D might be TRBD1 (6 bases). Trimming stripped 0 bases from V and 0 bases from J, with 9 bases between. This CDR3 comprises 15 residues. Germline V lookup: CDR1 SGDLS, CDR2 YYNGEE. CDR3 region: CASSVAQGPNYGYTF. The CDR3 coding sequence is TGTGCCAGCAGCGTAGCTCAGGGGCCTAACTATGGCTACACCTTC.

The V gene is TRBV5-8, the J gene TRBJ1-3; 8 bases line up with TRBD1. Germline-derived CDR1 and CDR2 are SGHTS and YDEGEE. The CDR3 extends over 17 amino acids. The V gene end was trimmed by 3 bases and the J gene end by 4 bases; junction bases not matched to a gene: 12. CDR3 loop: CASSSLPGGASGNTIYF. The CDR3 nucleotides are TGTGCCAGCAGCTCACTCCCAGGGGGCGCATCCGGAAACACCATATATTTT. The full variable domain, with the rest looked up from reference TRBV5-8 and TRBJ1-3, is EAGVTQSPTHLIKTRGQQATLRCSPISGHTSVYWYQQALGLGLQFLLWYDEGEERNRGNFPPRFSGRQFPNYSSELNVNALELEDSALYLCASSSLPGGASGNTIYFGEGSWLTVV.